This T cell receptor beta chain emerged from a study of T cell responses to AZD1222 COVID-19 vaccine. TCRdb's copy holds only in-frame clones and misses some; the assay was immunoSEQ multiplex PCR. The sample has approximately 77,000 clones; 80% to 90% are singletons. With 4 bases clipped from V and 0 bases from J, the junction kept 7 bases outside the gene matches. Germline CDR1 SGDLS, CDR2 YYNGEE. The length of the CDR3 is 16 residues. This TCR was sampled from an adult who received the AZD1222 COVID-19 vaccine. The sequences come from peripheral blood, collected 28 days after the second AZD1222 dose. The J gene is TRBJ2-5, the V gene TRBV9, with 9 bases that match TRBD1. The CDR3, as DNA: TGTGCCAGCAGCCCAAGGGACAGGGACTACCAAGAGACCCAGTACTTC. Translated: CASSPRDRDYQETQYF.